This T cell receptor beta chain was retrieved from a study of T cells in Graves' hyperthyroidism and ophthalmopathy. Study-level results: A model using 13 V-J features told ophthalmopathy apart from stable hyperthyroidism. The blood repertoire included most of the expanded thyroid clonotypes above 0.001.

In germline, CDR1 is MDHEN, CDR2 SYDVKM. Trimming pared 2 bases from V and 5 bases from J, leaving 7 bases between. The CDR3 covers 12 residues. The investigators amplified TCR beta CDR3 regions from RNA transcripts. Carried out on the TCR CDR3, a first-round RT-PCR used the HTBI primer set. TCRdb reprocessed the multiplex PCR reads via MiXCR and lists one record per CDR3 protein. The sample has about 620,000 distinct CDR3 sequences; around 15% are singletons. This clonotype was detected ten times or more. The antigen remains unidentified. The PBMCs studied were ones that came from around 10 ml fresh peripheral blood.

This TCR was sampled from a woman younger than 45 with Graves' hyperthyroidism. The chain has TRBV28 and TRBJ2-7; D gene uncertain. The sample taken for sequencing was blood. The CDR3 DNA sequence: TGTGCCAGCAGTTTACTTACAGACGAGCAGTACTTC. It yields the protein CASSLLTDEQYF. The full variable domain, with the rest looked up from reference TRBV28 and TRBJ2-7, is DVKVTQSSRYLVKRTGEKVFLECVQDMDHENMFWYRQDPGLGLRLIYFSYDVKMKEKGDIPEGYSVSREKKERFSLILESASTNQTSMYLCASSLLTDEQYFGPGTRLTVT.